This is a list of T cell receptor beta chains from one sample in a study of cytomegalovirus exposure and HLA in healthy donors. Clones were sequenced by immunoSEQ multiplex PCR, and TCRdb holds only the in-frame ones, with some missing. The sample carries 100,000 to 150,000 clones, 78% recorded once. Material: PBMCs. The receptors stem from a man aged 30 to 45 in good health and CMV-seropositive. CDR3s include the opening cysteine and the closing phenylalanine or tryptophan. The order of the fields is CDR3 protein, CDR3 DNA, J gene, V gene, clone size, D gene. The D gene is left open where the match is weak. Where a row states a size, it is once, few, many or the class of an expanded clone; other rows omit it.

CSVEDWSLAGENIQYF | TGCAGCGTTGAAGATTGGAGCCTAGCGGGAGAAAACATTCAGTACTTC | TRBJ2-4 | TRBV29-1 | . | TRBD2
CASSLEGRAPNEQFF | TGCGCCAGCAGCTTGGAAGGGAGGGCCCCCAATGAGCAGTTCTTC | TRBJ2-1 | TRBV5-1 | . | TRBD2
CASSGHLEQYF | TGTGCCAGCAGTGGACATCTCGAGCAGTACTTC | TRBJ2-7 | TRBV25-1 | once | .
CASSLETSGPAYYNEQFF | TGCGCCAGCAGCTTGGAGACTAGCGGACCAGCCTACTACAATGAGCAGTTCTTC | TRBJ2-1 | TRBV5-1 | . | TRBD2
CASSPGGGTLTRETQYF | TGTGCCAGCAGCCCAGGGGGTGGGACTCTTACACGGGAGACCCAGTACTTC | TRBJ2-5 | TRBV7-3 | once | .
CAISGGLAERADTQYF | TGTGCCATCAGTGGTGGACTAGCCGAGAGGGCAGATACGCAGTATTTT | TRBJ2-3 | TRBV10-3 | . | TRBD2
CASSDEGGLGYNEQFF | TGTGCCAGCAGTGACGAAGGAGGGCTAGGGTACAATGAGCAGTTCTTC | TRBJ2-1 | TRBV6-4 | few | .
CASSLGGSNNEQFF | TGTGCCAGCAGCTTAGGCGGGAGCAACAATGAGCAGTTCTTC | TRBJ2-1 | TRBV13 | . | .
CASSYTNTDTQYF | TGTGCCAGCAGTTACACTAACACAGATACGCAGTATTTT | TRBJ2-3 | TRBV6-5 | . | .
CASSIRAGSYEQYF | TGTGCCAGTAGTATCCGGGCGGGCTCCTACGAGCAGTACTTC | TRBJ2-7 | TRBV19 | . | .
CASSKSGHGNQPQHF | TGTGCCAGTAGTAAATCCGGACACGGCAATCAGCCCCAGCATTTT | TRBJ1-5 | TRBV19 | . | .
CASAQLDTQYF | TGTGCCAGCGCACAGCTAGATACGCAGTATTTT | TRBJ2-3 | TRBV7-2 | . | .
CASTSGGAIYF | TGTGCCAGCACCTCTGGAGGGGCCATATATTTT | TRBJ1-3 | TRBV27 | . | .
CSLRDSPGTQYF | TGCAGCCTTAGGGACAGCCCGGGGACCCAGTACTTC | TRBJ2-5 | TRBV29-1 | . | TRBD1
CASKDNLNTEAFF | TGTGCCAGCAAGGACAACCTGAACACTGAAGCTTTCTTT | TRBJ1-1 | TRBV6-1 | . | .